The rows below give T cell receptor beta chains drawn from one sample of a study of lymphopenia after photon versus proton radiotherapy. The data were produced by immunoSEQ multiplex PCR, yet TCRdb's version contains in-frame clones alone and is incomplete. The data show about 26,000 clones, with under 85% seen just once and approximately 4% held by the top ten. Sequenced here: peripheral blood, sampled from a patient treated with photon-based radiotherapy. All receptors come from a woman aged 50 to 60 with pancreatic cancer. The CDR3 runs from the conserved cysteine through the conserved F or W. D genes are given only for firm matches. Only some rows state a clone size, as once, few, many or a class for expanded clones.

- - TRBJ2-3 TRBV15 TGTGCCACCAGCAGAGATGACGGGGGCTGGGCCACAGATACGCAGTATTTT CATSRDDGGWATDTQYF
TRBD1 - TRBJ2-3 TRBV5-1 TGCGCCAGCAGCCCTCCACGGACAGGGGGGGCAGATACGCAGTATTTT CASSPPRTGGADTQYF
- once TRBJ2-4 TRBV28 TGTGCCAGCATCTCCAGGAACATTCAGTACTTC CASISRNIQYF
- - TRBJ2-5 TRBV5-4 TGTGCCAGCAGCTTGGGCAGCCCTCCGTCGGAGACCCAGTACTTC CASSLGSPPSETQYF
- - TRBJ1-1 TRBV19 TGTGCCAGTAGTATAGGACAGTTGAACACTGAAGCTTTCTTT CASSIGQLNTEAFF
TRBD2 - TRBJ2-7 TRBV4-3 TGCGCCAGCAGCCAAGACCCTAGCGGGCAAGGATACGAGCAGTACTTC CASSQDPSGQGYEQYF
- - TRBJ2-7 TRBV7-9 TGTGCCAGCAGCCCGGAAAATCGCGACGAGCAGTACTTC CASSPENRDEQYF
- - TRBJ1-4 TRBV27 TGTGCCAGCTCCACGGTGGCTAATGAAAAACTGTTTTTT CASSTVANEKLFF
TRBD2 - TRBJ2-3 TRBV29-1 TGCAGCGTTGAGGCAGCGGGAGGGCCCACAGATACGCAGTATTTT CSVEAAGGPTDTQYF
- - TRBJ2-1 TRBV28 TGTGCCAGCAGTTTCGGCTCCTACAATGAGCAGTTCTTC CASSFGSYNEQFF
TRBD1 - TRBJ1-2 TRBV27 TGTGCCAGCAGTTTAGGACAGGCGGTAGGTGGCTACACCTTC CASSLGQAVGGYTF
TRBD1 - TRBJ2-2 TRBV19 TGTGCCAGTAGTACCGGGACAGGGGGCTTAGGAGGGGAGCTGTTTTTT CASSTGTGGLGGELFF
TRBD2 few TRBJ2-1 TRBV11-3 TGTGCCAGCAGCTCCCGACTAGCGGGAGGGGCAGGTGAGCAGTTCTTC CASSSRLAGGAGEQFF
- - TRBJ2-7 TRBV11-2 TGTGCCAGCAGCTTTGACGTAAAAACCTACGAGCAGTACTTC CASSFDVKTYEQYF
- - TRBJ1-1 TRBV9 TGTGCCAGCAGCGTCTCAGGGGTCGCGACTCCTGAAGCTTTCTTT CASSVSGVATPEAFF
- - TRBJ2-7 TRBV28 TGTGCCAGCAGTTTCGACCGCGACTACGAGCAGTACTTC CASSFDRDYEQYF
- once TRBJ2-3 TRBV28 TGTGCCACCATAGATCCCGGGGGTAGCACAGATACGCAGTATTTT CATIDPGGSTDTQYF
- - TRBJ2-2 TRBV15 TGTGCCACCAGCAGAGAACCCGAAGGGGGGAACCCTGGGGAGCTGTTTTTT CATSREPEGGNPGELFF
TRBD2 - TRBJ2-1 TRBV4-3 TGCGCCAGCAGCCAAGAATGGGGACTAGCGGGAAAAGGTGAGCAGTTCTTC CASSQEWGLAGKGEQFF
- few TRBJ1-6 TRBV5-1 TGCGCCAGCAGCTTGGCTGGGGACCTCACCCTCCACTTT CASSLAGDLTLHF
- - TRBJ2-1 TRBV7-2 TGTGCCAGCAGCTTAGCGGGTCCAGGGCCCTACAATGAGCAGTTCTTC CASSLAGPGPYNEQFF
TRBD1 - TRBJ2-7 TRBV29-1 TGCAGCGCCGGACAGGGGGCGGAAGAGCAGTACTTC CSAGQGAEEQYF
- - TRBJ2-7 TRBV5-6 TGTGCCAGCAGCTTGGGTCTTTTCGGTACCGAGCAGTACTTC CASSLGLFGTEQYF
- - TRBJ2-2 TRBV10-1 TGCGCCAGTTCGACTCCGTCGAACACCGGGGAGCTGTTTTTT CASSTPSNTGELFF
TRBD1 - TRBJ2-7 TRBV4-3 TGCGCCAGCAGCCAAGATACAGGGGCTAGCTCCTACGAGCAGTACTTC CASSQDTGASSYEQYF
TRBD1 once TRBJ1-4 TRBV2 TGTGCCAGCAGTGTGGACAGGGGTCATGAAAAACTGTTTTTT CASSVDRGHEKLFF
- few TRBJ2-5 TRBV12-2 TGTGCAAGTCGCTTGGCCACGTACCAAGAGACCCAGTACTTC CASRLATYQETQYF
- - TRBJ2-1 TRBV6-5 TGTGCCACCACCCTCGGTATTGAGTTTAAGGGTGAGCAGTTCTTC CATTLGIEFKGEQFF
- once TRBJ2-7 TRBV29-1 TGCAGCGTTCGGCGACAGGATAACTCCTACGAGCAGTACTTC CSVRRQDNSYEQYF
TRBD2 - TRBJ2-7 TRBV4-1 TGCGCCAGCAGCCAAGAAACCGGGAGGGCCAGATACGAGCAGTACTTC CASSQETGRARYEQYF
- once TRBJ2-2 TRBV13 TGTGCCAGCAGCTGGGTGGGGACCGGGGAGCTGTTTTTT CASSWVGTGELFF
- - TRBJ2-1 TRBV11-2 TGTGCCAGCAGCTTTGCAGGGACCGATTACAATGAGCAGTTCTTC CASSFAGTDYNEQFF
TRBD2 - TRBJ2-7 TRBV5-6 TGTGCCAGCAGCGCGGGACTAGCGGGAGTTTCCGAGCAGTACTTC CASSAGLAGVSEQYF
- - TRBJ2-7 TRBV20-1 TGCAGTGCCACAGGGTCCTACGAGCAGTACTTC CSATGSYEQYF
TRBD1 - TRBJ2-7 TRBV14 TGTGCCAGCAGCCAAGTAGGGACAGCTTACGAGCAGTACTTC CASSQVGTAYEQYF
TRBD1 medium-sized TRBJ2-1 TRBV11-2 TGTGCCAGCAGCTTAGATGGAAGGGGGCCCCCTTACAATGAGCAGTTCTTC CASSLDGRGPPYNEQFF
TRBD1 - TRBJ2-1 TRBV10-2 TGCGCCAGCTCTCCGACTTTGGACAGGGGTTTAGATGAGCAGTTCTTC CASSPTLDRGLDEQFF
- - TRBJ1-5 TRBV4-3 TGCGCCAGCAGCCAAGATCTCAATCCTAATCAGCCCCAGCATTTT CASSQDLNPNQPQHF